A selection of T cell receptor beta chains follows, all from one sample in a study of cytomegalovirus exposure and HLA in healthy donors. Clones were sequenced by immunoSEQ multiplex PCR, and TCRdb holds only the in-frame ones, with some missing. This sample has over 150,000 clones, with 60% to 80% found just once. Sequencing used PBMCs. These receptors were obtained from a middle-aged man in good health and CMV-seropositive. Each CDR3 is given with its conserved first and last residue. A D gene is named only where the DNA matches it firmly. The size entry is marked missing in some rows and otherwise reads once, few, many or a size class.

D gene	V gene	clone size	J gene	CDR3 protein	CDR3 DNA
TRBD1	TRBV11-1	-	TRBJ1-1	CASMITGGTEAFF	TGTGCCAGCATGATTACAGGGGGCACTGAAGCTTTCTTT
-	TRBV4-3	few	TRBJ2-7	CASSQDKDLSRDVYEQYF	TGCGCCAGCAGCCAAGATAAAGATCTTAGCAGGGATGTCTACGAGCAGTACTTC
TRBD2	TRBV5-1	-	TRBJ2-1	CASSLTGGSYNEQFF	TGCGCCAGCAGCTTGACGGGGGGTTCCTACAATGAGCAGTTCTTC
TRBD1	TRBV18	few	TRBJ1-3	CASSPPNRGLSGNTIYF	TGTGCCAGCTCACCACCGAACAGGGGACTCTCTGGAAACACCATATATTTT
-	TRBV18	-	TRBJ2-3	CASSPSEDTQYF	TGTGCCAGCTCACCCTCGGAGGATACGCAGTATTTT
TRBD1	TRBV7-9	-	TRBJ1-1	CASSWDREAFF	TGTGCCAGCAGCTGGGACAGGGAAGCTTTCTTT
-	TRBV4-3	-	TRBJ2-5	CASSQDKAGRLPQYF	TGCGCCAGCAGCCAAGATAAAGCGGGTCGGCTCCCCCAGTACTTC
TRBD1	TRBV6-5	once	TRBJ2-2	CASSPGTGSFGELFF	TGTGCCAGCAGCCCCGGGACAGGGAGTTTCGGGGAGCTGTTTTTT
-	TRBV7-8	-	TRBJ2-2	CASSSSFTGELFF	TGTGCCAGCAGCTCGAGTTTCACCGGGGAGCTGTTTTTT
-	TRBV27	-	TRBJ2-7	CASSSQGVQYF	TGTGCCAGCAGTTCGCAAGGGGTGCAGTACTTC
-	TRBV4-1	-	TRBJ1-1	CASSQEGMANTEAFF	TGCGCCAGCAGCCAAGAGGGCATGGCCAACACTGAAGCTTTCTTT
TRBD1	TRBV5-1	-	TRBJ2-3	CASSWGQGLPDTQYF	TGCGCCAGCAGCTGGGGACAGGGACTTCCAGATACGCAGTATTTT
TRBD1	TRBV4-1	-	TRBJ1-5	CASSQDRRSNQPQHF	TGCGCCAGCAGCCAGGACAGGCGCAGCAATCAGCCCCAGCATTTT
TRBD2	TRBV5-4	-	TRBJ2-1	CASSLGVLVAGGNEQFF	TGTGCCAGCAGCTTGGGGGTCTTGGTAGCGGGGGGGAATGAGCAGTTCTTC
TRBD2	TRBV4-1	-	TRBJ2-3	CASSYPGLAGTDTQYF	TGCGCCAGCAGCTACCCTGGACTAGCGGGCACAGATACGCAGTATTTT
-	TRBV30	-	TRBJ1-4	CAWSLGGGEKLFF	TGTGCCTGGAGTTTAGGGGGGGGTGAAAAACTGTTTTTT
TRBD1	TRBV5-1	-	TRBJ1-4	CASSFRGTNEKLFF	TGCGCCAGCAGCTTCAGGGGGACTAATGAAAAACTGTTTTTT
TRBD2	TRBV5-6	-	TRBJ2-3	CASSLAAGGRTDTQYF	TGTGCCAGCAGCTTGGCTGCGGGGGGGCGCACAGATACGCAGTATTTT
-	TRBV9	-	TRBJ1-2	CASSVDTNYGYTF	TGTGCCAGCAGCGTAGACACTAACTATGGCTACACCTTC
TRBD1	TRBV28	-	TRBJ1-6	CASSYWDLGTGYSPLHF	TGTGCCAGCAGCTATTGGGACCTTGGGACAGGGTACTCACCCCTCCACTTT
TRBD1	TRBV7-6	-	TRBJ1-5	CASSQGGTSNQPQHF	TGTGCCAGCAGCCAGGGGGGAACTAGCAATCAGCCCCAGCATTTT
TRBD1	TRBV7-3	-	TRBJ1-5	CASSVSSTPGQGFYSNQPQHF	TGTGCCAGCAGCGTTAGCTCAACCCCGGGACAGGGCTTCTATAGCAATCAGCCCCAGCATTTT
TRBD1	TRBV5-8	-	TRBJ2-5	CASSFGQGSTETQYF	TGTGCCAGCAGCTTCGGACAGGGATCAACGGAGACCCAGTACTTC
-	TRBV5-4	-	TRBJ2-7	CASSLAPNYEQYF	TGTGCCAGCAGCTTGGCCCCCAACTACGAGCAGTACTTC
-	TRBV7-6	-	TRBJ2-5	CASSLGVAWETQYF	TGTGCCAGCAGCTTAGGGGTAGCTTGGGAGACCCAGTACTTC
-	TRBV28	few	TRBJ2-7	CASTGWGGSYEQYF	TGTGCCAGCACTGGCTGGGGCGGTTCCTACGAGCAGTACTTC
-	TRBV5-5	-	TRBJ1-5	CASSLRGTYSNQPQHF	TGTGCCAGCAGCTTAAGGGGCACTTATAGCAATCAGCCCCAGCATTTT
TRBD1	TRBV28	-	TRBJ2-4	CASSLTGQNIQYF	TGTGCCAGCAGTTTGACAGGGCAAAACATTCAGTACTTC
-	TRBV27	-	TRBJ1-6	CASSSFTGTYNSPLHF	TGTGCCAGCAGTTCGTTTACGGGGACCTATAATTCACCCCTCCACTTT
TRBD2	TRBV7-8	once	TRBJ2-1	CASSGLAAGGHNEQFF	TGTGCCAGCAGCGGACTGGCAGCGGGGGGGCATAATGAGCAGTTCTTC
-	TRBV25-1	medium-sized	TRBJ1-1	CASSTGNTEAFF	TGTGCCAGCAGTACAGGGAACACTGAAGCTTTCTTT
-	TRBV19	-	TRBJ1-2	CASSIGGGLGYTF	TGTGCCAGTAGTATAGGAGGGGGTCTCGGCTACACCTTC
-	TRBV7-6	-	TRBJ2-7	CASSPGLYEQYF	TGTGCCAGCAGCCCGGGATTGTACGAGCAGTACTTC
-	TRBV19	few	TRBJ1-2	CASSTTRGGNYGYTF	TGTGCCAGTAGTACAACCAGGGGCGGCAACTATGGCTACACCTTC
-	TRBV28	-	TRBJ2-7	CASRAGRGNLEQYF	TGTGCCAGCCGGGCGGGTCGCGGTAACTTAGAGCAGTACTTC
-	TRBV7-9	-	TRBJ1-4	CASSLAETVNEKLFF	TGTGCCAGCAGCTTAGCAGAGACAGTAAATGAAAAACTGTTTTTT
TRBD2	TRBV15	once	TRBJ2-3	CATSRDPFAGVGDTQYF	TGTGCCACCAGCAGAGATCCCTTCGCGGGGGTGGGAGATACGCAGTATTTT
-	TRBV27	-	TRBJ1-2	CASSLGATSYGYTF	TGTGCCAGCAGTTTAGGGGCTACAAGCTATGGCTACACCTTC
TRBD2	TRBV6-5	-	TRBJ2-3	CATRLAGTDTQYF	TGTGCCACGAGACTAGCGGGGACAGATACGCAGTATTTT
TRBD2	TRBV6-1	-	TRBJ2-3	CASREPIAGGSDTQYF	TGTGCCAGCAGGGAACCCATAGCGGGGGGTTCGGATACGCAGTATTTT